Listed here are 14 T cell receptor beta chains from one sample, sequenced in a study of blood T cell repertoires in COVID-19. Assay: immunoSEQ multiplex PCR; the TCRdb copy retains only in-frame clones and omits some. Of over 150,000 clones listed, 83% are singletons. Sample: peripheral blood. The receptors were gathered from a woman in her sixties or seventies with COVID-19, enrolled during active disease.

The chain combines TRBV18 with TRBJ1-3; D is ambiguous. Trimming cost V 5 bases and J 7 bases, with 6 bases left between them. CDR1 is KGHSH, CDR2 LQKENI, per germline. The CDR3 is 11 residues long. As DNA, the CDR3 is TGTGCCAGCTCAGAGTCCAACACCATATATTTT. This encodes CASSESNTIYF.

The V call is TRBV6-2 or TRBV6-3, the J call TRBJ2-7; D might be TRBD1 (5 bases). Germline V gene data show CDR1 as MNHEY and CDR2 as SVGEGT. Trimming took off 2 bases at V and 0 bases at J, with 11 bases between the two ends. This CDR3 contains 15 residues. The CDR3 DNA sequence: TGTGCCAGCAGTTACAGGGGCATCGGCTCCTACGAGCAGTACTTC. The encoded protein is CASSYRGIGSYEQYF.

CDR3 nucleotide sequence: TGTGCCTGGAGAGGTACAGGGGCCGGTGGCTACACCTTC. Protein product: CAWRGTGAGGYTF. The chain combines TRBV30 with TRBJ1-2; 7 nucleotides agree with TRBD1. The V gene end was trimmed by 3 bases and the J gene end by 7 bases; junction bases not matched to a gene: 8. The CDR3 covers 13 residues. Germline CDR1 reads GTSNPN; CDR2 reads SVGIG (reference sequence).

The chain couples TRBV9 to TRBJ1-4; TRBD1 might be the D (6 bases). CDR3 size: 15 residues. Germline values: CDR1 SGDLS, CDR2 YYNGEE. The V gene lost 4 bases and the J gene lost 8 bases, with 18 bases spanning the gap. The CDR3 bases are TGTGCCAGCAGCCCTTCCGAGGGGGGGAGGGAAAAACTGTTTTTT. Translation: CASSPSEGGREKLFF.

The V call is TRBV19, the J call TRBJ1-4; TRBD1 might be the D (6 bases). The CDR3 spans 13 residues. Germline lookup yields CDR1 LNHDA and CDR2 SQIVND (reference sequence). V lost 6 bases to trimming and J lost 7 bases, with 12 bases between them. This chain's CDR3 is CASSGRGREKLFF. DNA of the CDR3: TGTGCCAGTAGCGGCAGGGGCCGTGAAAAACTGTTTTTT.

This sequence joins TRBV5-4 and TRBJ2-7; 8 nucleotides line up with TRBD1. The germline V gene has CDR1 SGHNT and CDR2 YYREEE (reference sequence). The CDR3 extends over 15 amino acids. The V gene end was trimmed by 4 bases and the J gene end by 3 bases; junction bases not matched to a gene: 9. DNA for the CDR3: TGTGCCAGCAGCAAAAACGGACAGGGAAACTACGAGCAGTACTTC. Translation gives CASSKNGQGNYEQYF. The full variable domain, rest sourced from reference TRBV5-4 and TRBJ2-7, is ETGVTQSPTHLIKTRGQQVTLRCSSQSGHNTVSWYQQALGQGPQFIFQYYREEENGRGNFPPRFSGLQFPNYSSELNVNALELDDSALYLCASSKNGQGNYEQYFGPGTRLTVT.

The V gene is TRBV5-4, the J gene TRBJ2-1; TRBD2 might be the D (6 bases). V was cut by 5 bases and J by 7 bases, with 16 bases left in between. The germline V gene encodes CDR1 SGHNT and CDR2 YYREEE (reference sequence). The CDR3 has 14 amino acids. The CDR3 spells CASREAGTRNEQFF. In nucleotides, the CDR3 is TGTGCCAGCAGGGAGGCGGGAACAAGGAATGAGCAGTTCTTC.

This chain connects TRBV27 to TRBJ2-1; TRBD2 matches 9 bases. This CDR3 is 15 amino acids long. Germline CDR1 MNHEY, CDR2 SMNVEV (reference sequence). V was clipped by 7 bases and J by 8 bases; unmatched bases: 12. CDR3 loop: CASKRGNSGSYEQFF. The DNA for the CDR3 is TGTGCCAGCAAAAGGGGGAATAGCGGGAGCTATGAGCAGTTCTTC.

The V call is TRBV6-6, the J call TRBJ1-4, with a tentative D call TRBD1 (5 bases). V was pared by 7 bases and J by 2 bases, with 11 bases between. In germline, CDR1 is MNHNY, CDR2 SVGAGI (reference sequence). This CDR3 has 14 amino acids. This chain's CDR3 is CASTLQGTNEKLFF. For the CDR3, the DNA is TGTGCCAGCACTCTTCAGGGTACTAATGAAAAACTGTTTTTT.

The chain couples TRBV12-3 or TRBV12-4 to TRBJ2-3, with a weak D call TRBD1 (7 bases). Trimming removed 5 bases at V and 9 bases at J, with 9 bases between. This CDR3 has 11 amino acids. CDR3 DNA: TGTGCCAGCAGTGCAGGGGGGACGCAGTATTTT. Translated, it gives CASSAGGTQYF.

The V call is TRBV4-3, the J call TRBJ1-6; 11 bases map to TRBD1. The CDR3 is made up of 15 amino acids. Germline V gene lookup returns CDR1 LGHNA and CDR2 YSLEER. V was clipped by 4 bases and J by 6 bases; unmatched bases: 2. CDR3 sequence reads: CASSRGQGANSPLHF. In DNA, the CDR3 is TGCGCCAGCAGCCGAGGACAGGGGGCTAATTCACCCCTCCACTTT.

The V and J genes are TRBV5-4 and TRBJ2-7; 8 nucleotides line up with TRBD2. The CDR3 has 15 amino acids. CDR1 and CDR2 from the germline V gene are SGHNT and YYREEE (reference sequence). Losses at the gene ends were 3 bases for V and 6 bases for J; bases not matched to a gene: 11. The CDR3 region is CASSSGTRSWPEQYF. CDR3 bases: TGTGCCAGCAGCTCGGGGACTAGGTCCTGGCCCGAGCAGTACTTC.

This clone has just a few counts. The V call is TRBV4-1, the J call TRBJ1-3, with D perhaps TRBD1 (6 bases). This CDR3 comprises 14 residues. Trimming removed 8 bases at V and 2 bases at J, with 13 bases between. Germline CDR1 reads MGHRA; CDR2 reads YSYEKL. The CDR3 coding sequence is TGCGCCAGCGGTCACGAGGGGGCTGGAAACACCATATATTTT. Its protein product is CASGHEGAGNTIYF.

This sequence joins TRBV5-1 and TRBJ1-1; no clear D. The CDR3 is made up of 13 amino acids. Trimming cost V 6 bases and J 1 base, with 10 bases left between them. CDR1 and CDR2 from the germline V gene are SGHRS and YFSETQ. CDR3 sequence: CASKLEANTEAFF. The DNA of the CDR3 is TGCGCCAGCAAGCTAGAGGCGAACACTGAAGCTTTCTTT.